This TCR beta chain was identified during a study of cytotoxic CD8 clonotypes in ibrutinib-treated CLL. Study-level points and caveats: Clonality was elevated at ibrutinib response and had returned toward baseline at progression. Progressing and sustained-remission patients had different sampling times.

Losses at the gene ends were 2 bases for V and 1 base for J; bases not matched to a gene: 5. The CDR3 has 15 residues. The germline CDR1 and CDR2 sequences are SQVTM and ANQGSEA. Clones were read by immunoSEQ multiplex PCR, and TCRdb kept only the in-frame ones, dropping some. The profile shows 6,000 or so clones, approximately 74% of them singletons. In the case of this clone: Antigen specificity is unknown.

The input for sequencing was PBMCs, taken before ibrutinib treatment. This sequence joins TRBV29-1 and TRBJ2-7, with 10 bases lining up with TRBD1. This receptor was obtained from a human donor with chronic lymphocytic leukemia. The DNA of the CDR3 is TGCAGCGTTGAAAGTAGGGGACAGGGGTCCTACGAGCAGTACTTC. Amino acids: CSVESRGQGSYEQYF.